This TCR beta chain was observed in a study of shared clonotypes between healthy human individuals (dated by TCRdb to the early 2020s). Notes on the research overall: A couple of women and three men aged 18 to 49 years were included in the cohort. For each donor, three plates each were used for CD4 naive and CD4 memory, two plates were used for CD8 naive, and one plate was used for CD8 memory. The study deeply sequenced blood TCR repertoires of roughly five healthy adults to estimate repertoire size and the extent of clonotype sharing between individuals. To increase sequencing depth and limit assay-specific biases, TCR repertoire library preparation and sequencing were carried out by different laboratories using diverse techniques. Each donor's leukapheresis produced roughly between about 0.8 and 8.9 billion PBMCs.

The donors were healthy, HIV-negative adults who had no recently reported acute infections or vaccinations. Every donor was a Caucasian adult residing in Nashville, Tennessee, USA. CD4+ T cells were enriched by magnetic negative selection; naive cells were then positively selected on CD45RA, and the negative fraction formed the memory subset. After blood collection by leukapheresis, PBMCs were isolated using Ficoll-Histopaque density gradient centrifugation and then cryopreserved in the vapor phase of liquid nitrogen. Purity and quantity of every magnetically sorted T cell population were checked by analytical flow cytometry. Genomic DNA was isolated from each sorted fraction and quantified by UV absorbance on a Nanodrop 2000c. Broader findings and caveats from the paper: Based on pairwise subsampling, the degree of clonotype sharing among donors was expected to be affected by sequencing depth. Sharing across a few donors was observed for approximately 5% of naive CD4, over 3% of naive CD8, 2% to 2.5% of memory CD4, and roughly 0.43% of memory CD8 clonotypes. Larger estimated clonotype richness was generally found for naive subsets than for memory subsets. Sampling was restricted to blood, and TCR repertoires in tissues likely differ from the TCR repertoires found in blood. The genetic and exposure-history diversity represented was limited by the small number of donors. Higher generation probabilities were observed for clonotypes shared by all four sorted-subset donors than for non-shared clonotypes. Even with the large sequencing depth, rarefaction of the sorted-subset datasets indicated that sequencing was incomplete.

On this clone itself: The target of this receptor is not known. One base away there is no much larger clone; base qualities are not given.

Relative to germline, V is missing 6 bases and J is missing 2 bases, with 10 bases of the junction outside any gene match. The cysteine opens and the phenylalanine closes a CDR3 of 16 amino acids. The only DNA kept is the CDR3, 48 bases in frame from the first base. CDR1 and CDR2 were assigned from the germline V gene as SGHRS and YFSETQ. Using the deep immunoSEQ assay, multiplex PCR amplified TCR CDR3 regions from genomic DNA. Genomic DNA extracted from each cell subset was distributed evenly over all wells of several immunoSEQ 96-well plates, and each plate served as one replicate. For sorted subsets, about 210 ng of genomic DNA, equivalent to around 29,000 T cell genomes, went into each replicate PCR. Purified libraries were measured with a Qubit 3.0 fluorometer, size-checked on a Bioanalyzer 2100, and measured again with the KAPA Library Quantification kit. Every immunoSEQ 96-well plate was sequenced on a separate single-read 150-cycle Illumina NextSeq 550 flow cell. Concerning the study's data processing: Because only junctional sequences without quality scores were contained in the immunoSEQ output, filtering matching that applied to full-length reads could not be performed. To assign V/J genes and CDR3, sequences were annotated using PyIR, a Python wrapper for IgBLAST v1.9, with IMGT germline references. Reads were removed for weak V/J assignments (E-value above 1e-6), missing CDR3, stop codons, out-of-frame junctions, or ambiguous translated residues. V3J clonotypes were defined as sequences sharing an identical inferred V gene, J gene, and CDR3 amino acid sequence. Percentage overlap between repertoires was computed as shared unique clonotypes divided by the size of the smaller repertoire. Repertoire richness was assessed with RTK rarefaction, the Chao1 estimator, and Recon v2.1 estimates of unobserved clonotypes. OLGA was used to compute generation probabilities for all TCRbeta clonotypes that the gDNA method yielded from a handful of donors. The table was pulled from immuneACCESS by TCRdb, which kept in-frame rearrangements only. Such tables lose some clones; where checked, under half of the loss comes from unresolved V genes, and the rest has no known cause. D and trimming were read from the DNA, whereas the V and J calls and clone size are those reported in that table. The sample table records millions of clones; over 85% of these occur just once. The ten largest clones capture roughly 0.36% of the sample.

The source is a man younger than 30 in good health. Some clones in this sample may be carry-over from other donors' samples. The chain is encoded by TRBV5-1 joined to TRBJ2-1, with 8 bases in between that match TRBD2. Sequences were obtained from naive CD4+ T cells from PBMCs. The cell subset or site label, as the study defines it: CD45RA+ positively selected. The sequence in DNA is TGCGCCAGCATCCAATCTAGCGGGCGGACCTACAATGAGCAGTTCTTC. Protein translation: CASIQSSGRTYNEQFF.